Listed below are T cell receptor beta chains from one sample, sequenced in a study of neoadjuvant anti-PD-1 for oral cavity cancer. The repertoire was sequenced with immunoSEQ multiplex PCR; TCRdb's copy has only in-frame clones and lacks some. In the table there are about 14,000 clones, less than 85% of which are singletons. The source material was PBMCs, sampled after nivolumab (anti-PD-1) treatment. The receptor set was obtained from a person between 40 and 80 years old with oral cavity squamous cell carcinoma. Both conserved end residues are part of each CDR3. The D gene is left open where the match is weak. Size tells how often a clone was seen (once, few, many) or the class of an expanded clone, and some rows leave it out.

d_gene	v_gene	abundance	j_gene	CDR3aa	CDR3nt
.	TRBV7-7	.	TRBJ2-5	CASSLDWQETQYF	TGTGCCAGCAGCTTAGACTGGCAAGAGACCCAGTACTTC
.	TRBV6-1	.	TRBJ2-1	CASKVAEYNEQFF	TGTGCCAGCAAGGTGGCAGAATACAATGAGCAGTTCTTC
.	TRBV7-6	.	TRBJ1-1	CASSSLQGLGTEAFF	TGTGCCAGCAGCTCACTACAGGGTCTCGGCACTGAAGCTTTCTTT
.	TRBV20-1	.	TRBJ2-7	CSAEGRDKQYF	TGCAGTGCGGAAGGGCGGGACAAGCAGTACTTC
TRBD1	TRBV7-8	.	TRBJ1-6	CASSSRTGPTNSPLHF	TGTGCCAGCAGTTCCCGGACAGGCCCCACGAATTCACCCCTCCACTTT
.	TRBV11-2	.	TRBJ2-7	CASSLIMNRGLEQYF	TGTGCCAGCAGCTTAATCATGAATAGGGGACTCGAGCAGTACTTC
TRBD1	TRBV30	.	TRBJ1-2	CAWISRTGPGYTF	TGTGCCTGGATATCCAGGACAGGGCCTGGCTACACCTTC
.	TRBV30	few	TRBJ1-1	CAWSVTENTEAFF	TGTGCCTGGAGTGTGACAGAGAACACTGAAGCTTTCTTT
.	TRBV6-4	.	TRBJ2-2	CASSDQGVGELFF	TGTGCCAGCAGTGACCAAGGGGTCGGGGAGCTGTTTTTT
TRBD1	TRBV6-5	few	TRBJ1-1	CASTQGQGRDEAFF	TGTGCCAGCACTCAGGGACAGGGCCGAGATGAAGCTTTCTTT
.	TRBV10-3	.	TRBJ1-3	CAIRARGPLSGNTIYF	TGTGCCATCAGGGCCAGGGGTCCCCTCTCTGGAAACACCATATATTTT
TRBD1	TRBV7-8	.	TRBJ1-1	CASTGQGWNTEAFF	TGTGCCAGCACCGGACAGGGGTGGAACACTGAAGCTTTCTTT
.	TRBV2	.	TRBJ2-7	CASSEALHLAGSDEQYF	TGTGCCAGCAGTGAAGCGCTTCATCTCGCCGGATCAGACGAGCAGTACTTC
.	TRBV12-5	.	TRBJ2-3	CASGPPWGTDTQYF	TGTGCTAGTGGTCCACCTTGGGGCACAGATACGCAGTATTTT
.	TRBV28	once	TRBJ2-3	CASRLSLTGGPTDTQYF	TGTGCCAGCAGGCTATCCTTGACAGGCGGTCCCACAGATACGCAGTATTTT
.	TRBV5-4	few	TRBJ1-5	CASSLGGSNQPQHF	TGTGCCAGCAGCTTAGGGGGAAGCAATCAGCCCCAGCATTTT
.	TRBV7-8	.	TRBJ2-1	CASSLAPLASYNEQFF	TGTGCCAGCAGCTTAGCTCCCCTAGCTTCCTACAATGAGCAGTTCTTC
TRBD2	TRBV4-2	.	TRBJ2-3	CASSQGGLAGSTDTQYF	TGTGCCAGCAGCCAGGGAGGACTAGCGGGGAGCACAGATACGCAGTATTTT
.	TRBV6-1	.	TRBJ2-5	CASSSGAADQETQYF	TGTGCCAGCAGTTCCGGAGCGGCGGATCAAGAGACCCAGTACTTC
.	TRBV2	.	TRBJ1-5	CASQAGYGNQPQHF	TGTGCCTCACAAGCGGGGTATGGCAATCAGCCCCAGCATTTT
TRBD2	TRBV6-1	.	TRBJ2-5	CAVSSGGSRETQYF	TGTGCCGTATCTAGCGGGGGGTCCCGGGAGACCCAGTACTTC
TRBD1	TRBV7-2	.	TRBJ1-1	CASSSPGTGWRNTEAFF	TGTGCCAGCAGTTCTCCGGGGACAGGGTGGAGGAACACTGAAGCTTTCTTT
TRBD1	TRBV5-6	.	TRBJ1-4	CASSAGQGNEKLFF	TGTGCCAGCAGCGCGGGACAGGGCAATGAAAAACTGTTTTTT
.	TRBV30	.	TRBJ2-7	CAWSIRVGDYEQYF	TGTGCCTGGAGTATCCGCGTAGGGGACTACGAGCAGTACTTC
.	TRBV5-1	once	TRBJ2-1	CASSLAGEKRFGEQFF	TGCGCCAGCAGCTTGGCTGGGGAAAAGCGGTTCGGTGAGCAGTTCTTC
TRBD2	TRBV11-2	once	TRBJ2-5	CASSPSLAGEQETQYF	TGTGCCAGCAGCCCCTCGCTAGCGGGAGAGCAAGAGACCCAGTACTTC
.	TRBV5-6	.	TRBJ1-2	CASSLDREGFYGYTF	TGTGCCAGCAGCTTAGACCGCGAGGGTTTCTATGGCTACACCTTC
.	TRBV4-2	.	TRBJ1-4	CASSQGRTENEKLFF	TGTGCCAGCAGCCAAGGCCGGACTGAAAATGAAAAACTGTTTTTT
.	TRBV6-6	.	TRBJ1-2	CASRLQENYGYTF	TGTGCCAGCAGACTACAGGAGAACTATGGCTACACCTTC
.	TRBV5-6	.	TRBJ2-5	CASSLLLGETQYF	TGTGCCAGCAGCTTGTTGCTGGGGGAGACCCAGTACTTC
TRBD1	TRBV7-9	.	TRBJ1-2	CASSLLGQGYGYTF	TGTGCCAGCAGCCTACTGGGACAGGGGTATGGCTACACCTTC
.	TRBV4-2	.	TRBJ1-2	CASSQAQGDNYGYTF	TGTGCCAGCAGCCAAGCCCAGGGAGATAACTATGGCTACACCTTC
.	TRBV5-1	.	TRBJ1-4	CASSLGQGNEKLFF	TGCGCCAGCAGCTTGGGCCAGGGTAATGAAAAACTGTTTTTT
.	TRBV7-9	.	TRBJ2-2	CASSAGFRDTGELFF	TGTGCCAGCAGTGCAGGGTTTAGGGACACCGGGGAGCTGTTTTTT
.	TRBV11-2	.	TRBJ2-1	CASSLAFGNEQFF	TGTGCCAGCAGCTTAGCTTTTGGGAATGAGCAGTTCTTC
TRBD1	TRBV4-1	few	TRBJ1-1	CASSQGTAGKAFF	TGCGCCAGCAGCCAGGGGACAGCCGGTAAAGCTTTCTTT
.	TRBV7-9	few	TRBJ2-7	CASSPRGNEQYF	TGTGCCAGCAGCCCCCGGGGGAACGAGCAGTACTTC
TRBD1	TRBV30	.	TRBJ2-7	CAWTLRTGVYEQYF	TGTGCCTGGACCCTAAGGACAGGGGTCTACGAGCAGTACTTC
TRBD1	TRBV15	.	TRBJ2-6	CATGRGHSGANVLTF	TGTGCCACCGGCAGGGGGCACTCTGGGGCCAACGTCCTGACTTTC
.	TRBV6-1	once	TRBJ1-2	CASSDHRLYGYTF	TGTGCCAGCAGTGATCACAGGCTATATGGCTACACCTTC
TRBD2	TRBV5-1	.	TRBJ2-1	CASSLTSRPNEQFF	TGCGCCAGCAGCCTGACTAGCCGGCCCAATGAGCAGTTCTTC